These 9 T cell receptor beta chains originate from one sample sequenced in a study of preoperative IRX-2 immunotherapy in early breast cancer. Sample treatment: preoperative locoregional IRX-2 cytokine immunotherapy. Using immunoSEQ multiplex PCR, the repertoire was profiled, and TCRdb retains in-frame clones only, with some absent. The sample lists about 32,000 clones; under 85% were seen once. The sample was lymph node tissue, taken from a patient treated with IRX-2 immunotherapy. These receptors were obtained from a human donor with breast cancer.

The chain employs TRBV28 and TRBJ2-1; TRBD2 matches 7 bases. The trim removed 9 bases at V and 4 bases at J, leaving 6 bases unmatched. Germline V gene lookup returns CDR1 MDHEN and CDR2 SYDVKM. CDR3 size: 13 residues. CDR3 sequence (DNA): TGTGCCAGTTTGGGGGGGTTTTACAATGAGCAGTTCTTC. Protein sequence: CASLGGFYNEQFF.

V gene TRBV14 combines with J gene TRBJ2-1, with D possibly matching TRBD1 (6 bases). This CDR3 spans 15 amino acids. Looked up from germline, CDR1 is SGHDN and CDR2 is FVKESK. The V gene lost 3 bases and the J gene lost 4 bases, with 13 bases spanning the gap. CDR3 residues: CASSHLKGVYNEQFF. The CDR3 DNA sequence: TGTGCCAGCAGCCACCTAAAGGGGGTGTACAATGAGCAGTTCTTC.

The chain employs TRBV30 and TRBJ2-5; D remains unclear. Germline V gene sequence: CDR1 GTSNPN, CDR2 SVGIG (reference sequence). Trimming stripped 0 bases from V and 2 bases from J, with 7 bases between. This CDR3 comprises 13 residues. The CDR3 DNA sequence: TGTGCCTGGAGTGTAACGCATCAAGAGACCCAGTACTTC. Translating gives CAWSVTHQETQYF. The variable domain in full, completed from reference TRBV30 and TRBJ2-5, reads SQTIHQWPATLVQPVGSPLSLECTVEGTSNPNLYWYRQAAGRGLQLLFYSVGIGQISSEVPQNLSASRPQDRQFILSSKKLLLSDSGFYLCAWSVTHQETQYFGPGTRLLVL.

The rearrangement uses TRBV29-1 and TRBJ2-3, with 9 bases lining up with TRBD2. From germline, CDR1 is SQVTM and CDR2 ANQGSEA. Germline trimming cut 4 bases from V and 5 bases from J; bases unmatched to any gene: 10. The CDR3 has 15 residues. In DNA form, the CDR3 reads TGCAGCGTTGCGGGCGGGGGGGCCGAGGGAGATACGCAGTATTTT. This sequence encodes CSVAGGGAEGDTQYF.

V usage is TRBV6-1 and J usage is TRBJ2-1; D might be TRBD1 (6 bases). The germline gives CDR1 MNHNS, CDR2 SASEGT. The CDR3 extends over 13 amino acids. Trimming stripped 0 bases from V and 10 bases from J, with 10 bases between. This chain's CDR3 is CASSEAQGTEQFF. CDR3 nucleotide sequence: TGTGCCAGCAGTGAAGCGCAAGGGACAGAGCAGTTCTTC.

Turning to this clone: A read error may produce the germline difference seen at one junction end. The rearrangement uses TRBV11-3 and TRBJ2-3; weak D call: TRBD2 (5 bases). Per germline, CDR1 SGHNT and CDR2 YENEEA. The CDR3 is 15 amino acids. The CDR3 region is CASSLFSGSKDTQYF. CDR3 bases: TGTGCCAGCAGCTTATTTTCGGGAAGCAAAGATACGCAGTATTTT.

V is TRBV5-1 and J is TRBJ2-2, with 8 bases identical to TRBD1. Per germline, CDR1 SGHRS and CDR2 YFSETQ. The CDR3 has 17 residues. Losses at the gene ends were 2 bases for V and 5 bases for J; bases not matched to a gene: 11. Here the CDR3 reads CASSFYPTGERTGELFF. The CDR3 region has the DNA TGCGCCAGCAGCTTTTACCCGACAGGGGAGAGGACCGGGGAGCTGTTTTTT.

The V gene is TRBV7-8, the J gene TRBJ2-4, with TRBD2 as a possible D gene (6 bases). Trimming pared 1 base from V and 8 bases from J, leaving 15 bases between. Germline V gene sequence: CDR1 SGHVS, CDR2 FQNEAQ. The CDR3 is 15 amino acids. The CDR3 spells CASSLGRAWGDIQYF. As DNA, the CDR3 is TGTGCCAGCAGCTTAGGCAGGGCGTGGGGGGACATTCAGTACTTC.

This clone was recorded only once. The chain uses TRBV15 and TRBJ2-6, with 7 bases aligning to TRBD1. CDR1 and CDR2 (germline): LNHNV, YYDKDF (reference sequence). The V gene end was trimmed by 5 bases and the J gene end by 0 bases; junction bases not matched to a gene: 10. This CDR3 spans 18 amino acids. CDR3 in amino acids: CATSPDRSLFSGANVLTF. CDR3 coding DNA: TGTGCCACCAGCCCGGACAGGTCTCTTTTCTCTGGGGCCAACGTCCTGACTTTC.